These 31 T cell receptor beta chains originate from one sample sequenced in a study of low-dose radiotherapy and immunotherapy resistance in tumors. The authors amplified TCRs for approximately 20 PCR cycles with a constant-region primer and a V-primer adapter. TCRdb analysed the reads with MiXCR anew, one entry per CDR3 protein. The sample includes roughly 50,000 distinct CDR3 sequences, 33% seen only once; the top ten take roughly 8.2%. Described time point: after trial treatment. The treatment here: LDRT plus nivolumab, ipilimumab, low-dose cyclophosphamide and aspirin (RACIN trial). The input for sequencing was PBMCs, taken after low-dose radiotherapy plus immunotherapy. These receptors originate from a male donor with rectosigmoid adenocarcinoma.

This clonotype was seen at least ten times. The chain links TRBV7-2 to TRBJ2-7; D unresolved. The CDR3 length is 15 residues. Germline V CDR1 and CDR2: SGHTA, FQGNSA. The V end lost 1 base, the J end lost 0 bases, and 10 bases lay between the germline ends. The CDR3 coding sequence is TGTGCCAGCAGCTTAGAGCGCTTCAGCTCCTACGAGCAGTACTTC. This gives the protein CASSLERFSSYEQYF.

V usage is TRBV5-1 and J usage is TRBJ2-6; D remains ambiguous. V shed 0 bases and J shed 0 bases, with 13 bases lying between them. Germline CDR1 and CDR2: SGHRS and YFSETQ. The CDR3 contains 18 residues. The CDR3 sequence: CASSLGQPMNSGANVLTF. CDR3 sequence (DNA): TGCGCCAGCAGCTTGGGGCAGCCCATGAACTCTGGGGCCAACGTCCTGACTTTC.

This clonotype was seen repeatedly, ten times or more. V usage is TRBV12-3 or TRBV12-4 and J usage is TRBJ2-3, with TRBD2 as a possible D gene (5 bases). The CDR3 sequence is 16 residues long. V dropped 3 bases and J dropped 0 bases, with 13 bases sitting between them. The CDR3 loop is CASSFRREASTDTQYF. Here the CDR3 DNA reads TGTGCCAGCAGTTTTCGCCGGGAAGCTAGCACAGATACGCAGTATTTT.

This clonotype was counted at least ten times. A much bigger clone sits one base away, suggesting this may be a read error. This chain uses TRBV14 with TRBJ2-7; D is ambiguous. Germline V gene data show CDR1 as SGHDN and CDR2 as FVKESK. The V end lost 0 bases, the J end lost 3 bases, and 0 bases lay between the germline ends. The CDR3 is 11 amino acids. Written as DNA, the CDR3 is TGTGCCAGCAGCCAAGACTACGAGCAGTACTTC. Residues: CASSQDYEQYF. Drawing the rest from reference TRBV14 and TRBJ2-7, the complete variable domain is EAGVTQFPSHSVIEKGQTVTLRCDPISGHDNLYWYRRVMGKEIKFLLHFVKESKQDESGMPNNRFLAERTGGTYSTLKVQPAELEDSGVYFCASSQDYEQYFGPGTRLTVT.

V and J are TRBV6-6 and TRBJ2-1, with D perhaps matching TRBD1 (6 bases). CDR1 and CDR2 (germline): MNHNY, SVGAGI (reference sequence). With 7 bases removed from V and 6 bases from J, the gap between germline ends came to 13 bases. This CDR3 is built from 13 residues. The CDR3 loop reads CASTTGYGNEQFF. CDR3 in DNA: TGTGCCAGCACCACAGGGTACGGCAATGAGCAGTTCTTC.

This clonotype was seen many times. CDR3 loop: CASRDRGWTEAFF. DNA for the CDR3: TGTGCCAGCAGGGACAGGGGATGGACTGAAGCTTTCTTT. V is TRBV11-1 and J is TRBJ1-1; 9 nucleotides align to TRBD1. V shed 6 bases and J 5 bases; nucleotides not matched to a gene: 4. The CDR3 has 13 residues. Per germline, CDR1 SGHAT and CDR2 FQDESV (reference sequence).

The CDR3 sequence is CASSEREAYNEQFF. Written as DNA, the CDR3 is TGTGCCAGCAGCGAGAGGGAGGCCTACAATGAGCAGTTCTTC. The chain combines TRBV2 with TRBJ2-1, with D possibly matching TRBD2 (6 bases). V lost 6 bases and J lost 2, with 11 bases in between. The CDR3 is 14 residues long. In germline, CDR1 is SNHLY, CDR2 FYNNEI.

The CDR3 coding sequence is TGTGCCAGCAGCCAATCCCCCAGCGAGGGCTATAAAGAGACCCAGTACTTC. Translation gives CASSQSPSEGYKETQYF. The V call is TRBV9, the J call TRBJ2-5, with D perhaps TRBD2 (5 bases). CDR3 length equals 17 residues. The V and J ends lost 4 bases and 3 bases respectively, with 22 bases between them. Per germline, CDR1 SGDLS and CDR2 YYNGEE.

V is TRBV5-1 and J is TRBJ1-4; weak D call: TRBD1 (6 bases). The CDR3 sequence is 16 residues long. CDR1 and CDR2 from the germline V gene are SGHRS and YFSETQ. Trimming shortened V by 0 bases and J by 7 bases, and 16 bases separated the two germline ends. CDR3 bases: TGCGCCAGCAGCTTGGCCAGACGGGGGGCGGGTGAAAAACTGTTTTTT. Protein sequence: CASSLARRGAGEKLFF.

This clonotype was counted at least ten times. The V gene is TRBV6-4, the J gene TRBJ1-1; no firm D call. The germline gives CDR1 MRHNA, CDR2 SNTAGT. Trimming took off 3 bases at V and 1 base at J, with 6 bases between the two ends. This CDR3 spans 13 amino acids. CDR3 sequence (DNA): TGTGCCAGCAGTGAGATGGAGAACACTGAAGCTTTCTTT. Encoded protein: CASSEMENTEAFF.

This clonotype was counted between two and nine times. The chain combines TRBV9 with TRBJ1-2, with 10 bases aligning to TRBD1. This CDR3 comprises 14 residues. With V trimmed by 2 bases and J by 4 bases, 2 bases remained unmatched. Germline loops: CDR1 SGDLS, CDR2 YYNGEE. This CDR3 reads CASSVGQGSYGYTF. The CDR3 nucleotides are TGTGCCAGCAGCGTGGGACAGGGGAGCTATGGCTACACCTTC.

This clonotype was recorded many times. The V and J genes are TRBV27 and TRBJ2-3; D is unclear. The V gene lost 0 bases and the J gene lost 6 bases, with 10 bases spanning the gap. This CDR3 contains 14 residues. CDR1 and CDR2 from the germline V gene are MNHEY and SMNVEV (reference sequence). The CDR3 nucleotides read TGTGCCAGCAGTTTATCAGCGAGGTCTGATACGCAGTATTTT. This encodes CASSLSARSDTQYF.

This clonotype has a count of ten or more. This chain links TRBV6-1 with TRBJ2-7, with D perhaps given as TRBD1 or TRBD2 (5 bases each). Trimming pared 5 bases from V and 3 bases from J, leaving 14 bases between. Germline CDR1 and CDR2: MNHNS and SASEGT. The CDR3 loop spans 14 amino acids. The CDR3 DNA reads TGTGCCAGCAGTAGGGGACCTACCTACTACGAGCAGTACTTC. Protein product: CASSRGPTYYEQYF.

To note about this clonotype: A far larger clone is just one base off, so this is likely a read error. The rearrangement joins TRBV5-3 to TRBJ1-1; 10 nucleotides match TRBD1. TRBV5-3 is flagged as an ORF with uncertain function. This CDR3 has 15 amino acids. CDR3 amino acids: CASSVTGGGNTEAFF. CDR3 coding DNA: TGCGCCAGCAGCGTGACAGGGGGCGGGAACACTGAAGCTTTCTTT.

This chain links TRBV28 with TRBJ2-2; weak D call: TRBD2 (5 bases). Germline V gives CDR1 MDHEN, CDR2 SYDVKM. The CDR3 has 13 amino acids. V lost 7 bases to trimming and J lost 8 bases, with 14 bases between them. The DNA of the CDR3 is TGTGCCAGCACCGCCAGGCGGGCAGGGGAGCTGTTTTTT. Protein sequence: CASTARRAGELFF.

As concerns this clonotype: This likely traces to a read error, being one base from a far larger clone. V usage is TRBV13 and J usage is TRBJ1-6; D gene unclear. Trimming shortened V by 6 bases and J by 0 bases, and 15 bases separated the two germline ends. Germline CDR1 and CDR2: PRHDT and FYEKMQ (reference sequence). The CDR3 is 17 amino acids. The CDR3 DNA reads TGTGCCAGCAGAAGAAAGCCGGCAAGCTCCTATAATTCACCCCTCCACTTT. Translated, it gives CASRRKPASSYNSPLHF.

As for this clonotype: Only one base separates this from a far larger clonotype, so it likely reflects a read error. This rearrangement joins TRBV5-1 to TRBJ2-1; D unresolved. The CDR3 runs 13 residues. The ends were cut back, 3 bases at V and 10 bases at J, with 14 bases in the middle. The germline V gene encodes CDR1 SGHRS and CDR2 YFSETQ. The CDR3 is CASSWDNVYEQFF. In DNA, the CDR3 is TGCGCCAGCAGCTGGGATAATGTCTACGAGCAGTTCTTC. Full variable domain (rest looked up from reference TRBV5-1 and TRBJ2-1): KAGVTQTPRYLIKTRGQQVTLSCSPISGHRSVSWYQQTPGQGLQFLFEYFSETQRNKGNFPGRFSGRQFSNSRSEMNVSTLELGDSALYLCASSWDNVYEQFFGPGTRLTVL.

This rearrangement joins TRBV29-1 to TRBJ2-7; unclear D gene. Deletions cut 6 bases from V and 3 bases from J, with 9 bases between. CDR1 is SQVTM, CDR2 ANQGSEA, per germline. The CDR3 runs 11 residues. Here the CDR3 DNA reads TGCAGCGTCCGGCTAGGCTACGAGCAGTACTTC. As protein: CSVRLGYEQYF.

This clonotype came up once. J is TRBJ2-6 and V is TRBV5-1, with D unclear. The V gene's germline CDR1 is SGHRS and CDR2 YFSETQ. CDR3 length equals 16 residues. The V and J ends lost 4 bases and 3 bases respectively, with 14 bases between them. The CDR3 coding sequence is TGCGCCAGCAGCCCCGGGCTAGGAAATGGGGCCAACGTCCTGACTTTC. Translating gives CASSPGLGNGANVLTF. Supplemented by reference TRBV5-1 and TRBJ2-6, the full variable domain reads KAGVTQTPRYLIKTRGQQVTLSCSPISGHRSVSWYQQTPGQGLQFLFEYFSETQRNKGNFPGRFSGRQFSNSRSEMNVSTLELGDSALYLCASSPGLGNGANVLTFGAGSRLTVL.

This clonotype was found a few times. The chain links TRBV5-1 to TRBJ1-6, with a possible D match to TRBD1 (5 bases). The CDR3 is 16 amino acids. Trimming cost V 0 bases and J 10 bases, with 17 bases left between them. The germline V gene encodes CDR1 SGHRS and CDR2 YFSETQ. The CDR3, as DNA: TGCGCCAGCAGCTTGGTGCCAGGGTCTCTTGGCTCACCCCTCCACTTT. Translating gives CASSLVPGSLGSPLHF.

This clonotype was observed many times. The chain links TRBV7-2 to TRBJ1-6; TRBD1 might be the D (6 bases). This CDR3 has 14 amino acids. V lost 5 bases to trimming and J lost 7 bases, with 12 bases between them. Germline V gene sequence: CDR1 SGHTA, CDR2 FQGNSA. The CDR3 DNA reads TGTGCCAGCAGCCCGACAGGTTGGAATTCACCCCTCCACTTT. Translated, it gives CASSPTGWNSPLHF.

This clonotype was counted many times. The gene calls are TRBV7-2 and TRBJ1-5; the D is unclear. The germline V gene has CDR1 SGHTA and CDR2 FQGNSA. This CDR3 spans 14 amino acids. The V and J ends lost 5 bases and 1 base respectively, with 9 bases between them. This chain's CDR3 is CASSPRPSNQPQHF. Here the CDR3 DNA reads TGTGCCAGCAGCCCCCGACCGAGCAATCAGCCCCAGCATTTT.

The chain is built from TRBV5-1 and TRBJ2-7; TRBD1 might be the D (6 bases). The CDR3 covers 14 residues. V dropped 0 bases and J dropped 0 bases, with 7 bases sitting between them. Germline CDR1 SGHRS, CDR2 YFSETQ. CDR3 amino acids: CASSLGQDSYEQYF. The CDR3 bases are TGCGCCAGCAGCTTGGGACAGGACTCCTACGAGCAGTACTTC.

This clonotype has ten or more counts. The V gene is TRBV29-1, the J gene TRBJ1-2, with 7 positions matching TRBD1. Trimming removed 6 bases from V and 8 bases from J; junction bases left unmatched: 9. The CDR3 totals 12 residues. Germline CDR1 SQVTM, CDR2 ANQGSEA. The CDR3 nucleotides read TGCAGCGTGGAGGGGGCCGCCGAGGGCTACACCTTC. This gives the protein CSVEGAAEGYTF.

This clonotype has at least ten counts. V and J are TRBV20-1 and TRBJ1-6; 8 bases are shared with TRBD1. The CDR3 loop spans 15 amino acids. CDR1 and CDR2 from the germline V gene are DFQATT and SNEGSKA (reference sequence). After removal of 6 bases from V and 8 bases from J, the junction contained 12 bases not matched to a gene. CDR3 loop: CSASDRGTLDSPLHF. CDR3 sequence (DNA): TGCAGTGCAAGCGACAGGGGCACCCTGGATTCACCCCTCCACTTT.

In this sample, this clonotype turned up a few times. The chain employs TRBV24-1 and TRBJ2-3; 13 bases map to TRBD2. Trimming removed 5 bases from V and 2 bases from J; junction bases left unmatched: 6. This CDR3 has 17 residues. Germline loops: CDR1 KGHDR, CDR2 SFDVKD. CDR3 sequence (DNA): TGTGCCACCAGTGCCCGGACTAGCGGGAGAGACACAGATACGCAGTATTTT. Amino acid sequence: CATSARTSGRDTDTQYF.

V and J are TRBV12-3 or TRBV12-4 and TRBJ1-2; possibly TRBD1 for D (5 bases). The V and J ends lost 6 bases and 4 bases respectively, with 12 bases between them. This CDR3 spans 13 amino acids. CDR3: CASSPGRSYGYTF. The CDR3 coding sequence is TGTGCCAGCAGCCCGGGACGGAGCTATGGCTACACCTTC.

This clonotype was seen once. This chain joins TRBV6-8 and TRBJ2-3; maybe TRBD2 (6 bases). Looked up from germline, CDR1 is MNHGY and CDR2 is SAAAGT. V lost 6 bases to trimming and J lost 4 bases, with 14 bases between them. The CDR3 length is 14 residues. For the CDR3, the DNA is TGTGCCAGCAGGCGGGGCGGGACCTCAGATACGCAGTATTTT. Translating gives CASRRGGTSDTQYF.

This clonotype was seen repeatedly, ten times or more. This chain links TRBV23-1 with TRBJ2-3, with D uncertain. TRBV23-1 qualifies as an ORF whose function is uncertain. V lost 4 bases to trimming and J lost 1 base, with 9 bases between them. CDR3 size: 14 residues. CDR3: CASSRGSGTDTQYF. In nucleotides, the CDR3 is TGCGCCAGCAGTCGTGGGTCTGGCACAGATACGCAGTATTTT.

The chain employs TRBV6-1 and TRBJ2-5; 8 positions match TRBD2. The CDR3 runs 13 residues. CDR1 MNHNS and CDR2 SASEGT come from the germline V gene. V trimming: 6 bases; J trimming: 6 bases; junction bases outside the gene matches: 6. The CDR3 is CASRAGGAQTQYF. The DNA for the CDR3 is TGTGCCAGCAGGGCGGGGGGCGCCCAGACCCAGTACTTC.

This clonotype has at least ten counts. J is TRBJ2-6 and V is TRBV28; 7 bases map to TRBD1. The CDR3 loop spans 14 amino acids. V was pared by 6 bases and J by 9 bases, with 8 bases of the junction left unmatched. Germline loops: CDR1 MDHEN, CDR2 SYDVKM. CDR3 residues: CASSSFGTVNVLTF. CDR3 DNA sequence: TGTGCCAGCAGCTCCTTCGGGACAGTCAACGTCCTGACTTTC. The full variable domain, its missing parts supplied by reference TRBV28 and TRBJ2-6, is DVKVTQSSRYLVKRTGEKVFLECVQDMDHENMFWYRQDPGLGLRLIYFSYDVKMKEKGDIPEGYSVSREKKERFSLILESASTNQTSMYLCASSSFGTVNVLTFGAGSRLTVL.